These 24 T cell receptor beta chains originate from one sample sequenced in a study of CXCR3-negative and CXCR3-positive naive CD8 T cells. Study results and limitations: Relative to CXCR3-negative naive cells, CXCR3-positive naive cells had more hydrophobic TRB CDR3s.

For these receptors, no antigen is known. Libraries of TRB cDNA were made by 5' RACE and carried UMIs. Each CDR3 protein gets one entry in TCRdb, which reprocessed the 5' RACE reads and gives no DNA. Its listing shows around 63,000 distinct CDR3 sequences. Sequenced: naive CXCR3+ CD8+ T cells from blood. The sample's subset: CD45RO-CCR7+CD27+CD95- naive CD8+ T cells expressing CXCR3 (TNR3+). All receptors come from a human donor in good health. Some clones in this sample may be carry-over from other donors' samples.

J is TRBJ2-3 and V is TRBV28; without DNA, the TCRdb call of TRBD2 cannot be checked. The CDR3 consists of 15 residues. Germline assignment: CDR1 MDHEN and CDR2 SYDVKM. The CDR3 is CASSLVGGAPDTQYF. The whole variable domain, filled in from reference TRBV28 and TRBJ2-3, reads DVKVTQSSRYLVKRTGEKVFLECVQDMDHENMFWYRQDPGLGLRLIYFSYDVKMKEKGDIPEGYSVSREKKERFSLILESASTNQTSMYLCASSLVGGAPDTQYFGPGTRLTVL.

The V gene is TRBV29-1, the J gene TRBJ2-7. Germline-derived CDR1 and CDR2 are SQVTM and ANQGSEA. The CDR3 length is 12 residues. CDR3: CSVLDSSYEQYF.

The rearrangement uses TRBV6-5 and TRBJ2-3; there is no DNA to check the TCRdb D call of TRBD1. The CDR3 extends over 14 amino acids. CDR1 and CDR2 from the germline V gene are MNHEY and SVGAGI. The CDR3 reads CASSYGGSTDTQYF.

The gene calls are TRBV29-1 and TRBJ2-7; without DNA, the TCRdb call of TRBD2 cannot be checked. The germline V gene has CDR1 SQVTM and CDR2 ANQGSEA. This CDR3 spans 14 amino acids. Here the CDR3 reads CSVEGGDYTYEQYF.

The CDR3 reads CASSFSTGLNTEAFF. The rearrangement uses TRBV6-5 and TRBJ1-1; checking the TCRdb D call of TRBD1 is not possible without DNA. The CDR3 sequence is 15 residues long. The germline V gene encodes CDR1 MNHEY and CDR2 SVGAGI.

This chain joins TRBV6-2 or TRBV6-3 and TRBJ2-7; TCRdb indicates TRBD2, and absent DNA this call remains unverified. This CDR3 is 16 amino acids long. Germline values: CDR1 MNHEY, CDR2 SVGEGT. CDR3 region: CASSYSVGLAVYEQYF.

The chain is built from TRBV7-9 and TRBJ2-7; lacking DNA, the TRBD1 call made by TCRdb goes unchecked. Per germline, CDR1 SEHNR and CDR2 FQNEAQ (reference sequence). The CDR3 is made up of 15 amino acids. The CDR3 protein is CASSSIAGGQYEQYF. Based on the CDR3 plus reference TRBV7-9 and TRBJ2-7, the full variable domain is DTGVSQNPRHKITKRGQNVTFRCDPISEHNRLYWYRQTLGQGPEFLTYFQNEAQLEKSRLLSDRFSAERPKGSFSTLEIQRTEQGDSAMYLCASSSIAGGQYEQYFGPGTRLTVT.

The V call is TRBV18, the J call TRBJ1-1; TCRdb indicates TRBD1, and absent DNA this call remains unverified. Germline V gene sequence: CDR1 KGHSH, CDR2 LQKENI. The CDR3 extends over 13 amino acids. This chain's CDR3 is CASYADPGDEAFF.

This sequence joins TRBV29-1 and TRBJ2-1; TCRdb's D call, TRBD2, is unchecked because there is no DNA. This CDR3 comprises 14 residues. The germline V gene has CDR1 SQVTM and CDR2 ANQGSEA. The CDR3 here is CSVGGVAGGYEQFF.

The rearrangement links TRBV7-8 to TRBJ1-5; no DNA is available, so the TRBD1 call from TCRdb remains unchecked. The CDR3 contains 14 residues. Germline values: CDR1 SGHVS, CDR2 FQNEAQ. The CDR3: CASTLTAPGQPQHF.

The chain combines TRBV29-1 with TRBJ1-1. The germline V gene encodes CDR1 SQVTM and CDR2 ANQGSEA. This CDR3 is 15 amino acids long. CDR3 region: CSVPLAGPSNTEAFF.

The V gene is TRBV29-1, the J gene TRBJ2-7; TCRdb lists TRBD2, though no DNA is available to test this call. The V gene's germline CDR1 is SQVTM and CDR2 ANQGSEA. The CDR3 is 18 residues long. CDR3 protein: CSAEQGLAGGSFSYEQYF.

This chain connects TRBV7-3 to TRBJ2-7. The CDR3 contains 13 residues. Germline CDR1 and CDR2: SGHTA and FQGTGA. The CDR3 sequence is CASSSNAGYEQYF.

The V call is TRBV30, the J call TRBJ1-2. CDR1 is GTSNPN and CDR2 is SVGIG in the germline V gene (reference sequence). The CDR3 is 17 residues long. The CDR3 sequence is CAHLDPTWTAANYGYTF.

The rearrangement links TRBV20-1 to TRBJ2-3. This CDR3 has 12 amino acids. Germline CDR1 is DFQATT and CDR2 is SNEGSKA (reference sequence). The CDR3 reads CSAWWDTDTQYF.

This chain uses TRBV29-1 with TRBJ2-2; the TRBD1 assignment by TCRdb is unverifiable without DNA. The CDR3 spans 12 residues. Germline values: CDR1 SQVTM, CDR2 ANQGSEA. CDR3 sequence reads: CSVYQGSGELFF.

This chain links TRBV28 with TRBJ2-2; TCRdb outputs TRBD1, but without DNA this stays unchecked. The CDR3 is 14 residues long. Per germline, CDR1 MDHEN and CDR2 SYDVKM. The CDR3 loop reads CASSLAGESWELFF.

The rearrangement joins TRBV29-1 to TRBJ2-2; TCRdb's D call, TRBD1, is unchecked because there is no DNA. This CDR3 contains 14 residues. Germline lookup yields CDR1 SQVTM and CDR2 ANQGSEA. The CDR3 here is CSVDQGGNTGELFF.

CDR3 residues: CASSQIYLETTAGANVLTF. The J gene is TRBJ2-6, the V gene TRBV14. Germline assignment: CDR1 SGHDN and CDR2 FVKESK. The CDR3 is 19 amino acids. Filled out from reference TRBV14 and TRBJ2-6, the complete variable domain reads EAGVTQFPSHSVIEKGQTVTLRCDPISGHDNLYWYRRVMGKEIKFLLHFVKESKQDESGMPNNRFLAERTGGTYSTLKVQPAELEDSGVYFCASSQIYLETTAGANVLTFGAGSRLTVL.

The chain employs TRBV28 and TRBJ1-2; TCRdb selects TRBD1, and the lack of DNA leaves this call unchecked. This CDR3 comprises 15 residues. Germline loops: CDR1 MDHEN, CDR2 SYDVKM. The CDR3 region is CASSPYRGSNYGYTF.

The chain uses TRBV12-3 or TRBV12-4 and TRBJ1-1; TCRdb returns TRBD1, unconfirmable since there is no DNA. The CDR3 totals 17 residues. CDR3 in amino acids: CASSFLGRTGRGIEAFF.

The rearrangement joins TRBV15 to TRBJ2-5; without DNA, the TCRdb call of TRBD1 cannot be checked. Germline values: CDR1 LNHNV, CDR2 YYDKDF (reference sequence). The CDR3 has 15 amino acids. CDR3 in amino acids: CATSRVSSRGETQYF. Supplemented by reference TRBV15 and TRBJ2-5, the full variable domain reads DAMVIQNPRYQVTQFGKPVTLSCSQTLNHNVMYWYQQKSSQAPKLLFHYYDKDFNNEADTPDNFQSRRPNTSFCFLDIRSPGLGDTAMYLCATSRVSSRGETQYFGPGTRLLVL.

The chain combines TRBV12-3 or TRBV12-4 with TRBJ2-2; the TRBD1 assignment by TCRdb is unverifiable without DNA. There are 15 residues in the CDR3. CDR3 sequence reads: CASSLEGAATGELFF.

The V and J genes are TRBV4-1 and TRBJ2-7; checking the TCRdb D call of TRBD1 is not possible without DNA. Germline CDR1 MGHRA, CDR2 YSYEKL. The CDR3 loop spans 17 amino acids. CDR3 sequence reads: CASSQVPPGQGFYEQYF.